This TCR beta chain was sequenced for a study of T cells of healthy individuals. This clonotype was recorded many times. TCRdb processed the 5' RACE reads anew with MiXCR; each CDR3 protein has one entry. Here the sample spans under 70,000 distinct CDR3 sequences, roughly 14% being singletons. The sequence was obtained from a human donor in good health.

CDR3 region: CASSQEVEGPKTEAFF. In nucleotides, the CDR3 is TGTGCCAGCAGCCAAGAAGTAGAGGGACCCAAAACTGAAGCTTTCTTT. The chain is built from TRBV3-1 and TRBJ1-1; D may be TRBD1 (5 bases). Germline V gives CDR1 LGHDT, CDR2 YNNKEL (reference sequence). The CDR3 loop spans 16 amino acids. Trimming took 0 bases from V and 5 from J, leaving 16 bases between them.